Detailed here is one TCR beta chain. These data originate in a study of blood T cell repertoires in COVID-19. Whole-study context: There were acute and convalescent COVID-19 samples, and they came from the United States, Italy and Spain. Nucleic acid was either cDNA or gDNA, and it came from T cells, B-cell-depleted T cells, or PBMCs.

The CDR3 totals 15 residues. In germline, CDR1 is LGHNA, CDR2 YNFKEQ. The ends lost 6 bases at V and 3 bases at J; junction bases unmatched: 10. Per the original data handling: Nucleated cell number was recorded as an estimate derived from reference gene primer amplification. Sequencing used immunoSEQ multiplex PCR; TCRdb keeps in-frame clones, though not all of them. Clone size and the V and J calls come from that table; the DNA yielded D and trimming. Of approximately 280,000 clones listed, approximately 86% are singletons. V and J are TRBV4-2 and TRBJ1-1; 7 bases agree with TRBD1. Source material: peripheral blood. The source is a woman in her thirties who had recovered from COVID-19. The CDR3 DNA reads TGTGCCAGCAGTTTGGCAACAGGGGTTGACACTGAAGCTTTCTTT. Translated, it gives CASSLATGVDTEAFF.